This T cell receptor beta chain originates from a study of cytomegalovirus exposure and HLA in healthy donors. Study results and caveats: V- and J-gene trimming in TCR beta was tied to a missense DCLRE1C variant by an analysis performed later.

Regarding this clone: The target antigen is unknown.

PCR was performed using 60 Vbeta and 13 Jbeta primers. This table comes from immunoSEQ multiplex PCR, and its TCRdb copy is limited to in-frame clones, with some not included. Here the sample spans approximately 100,000 clones, around three fifths being singletons. The CDR3 length is 15 residues. The receptor comes from a man under 40 in good health and CMV-seronegative. Input material: PBMCs. J is TRBJ2-7 and V is TRBV12-1; the D call TRBD2 from the table was never checked on the DNA. TRBV12-1 is noted as a pseudogene. Here the CDR3 DNA reads TGTGCCACCTCGGGAAAGAACCCGTACTCCTACGAGCAGTACTTC. It yields the protein CATSGKNPYSYEQYF.